This T cell receptor beta chain was found in a study of blood T cell repertoires in COVID-19. The protocol was immunoSEQ multiplex PCR, while the TCRdb copy is restricted to in-frame clones and leaves out a portion. The table includes some 230,000 clones, about 81% detected once. Germline V gene lookup returns CDR1 SEHNR and CDR2 FQNEAQ (reference sequence). CDR3 length: 16 amino acids. The V and J ends lost 6 bases and 3 bases, in that order; junction bases with no gene match: 11. The chain has TRBV7-9 and TRBJ2-1; 7 bases fit TRBD2. Sequencing input: peripheral blood. This clonotype was obtained from a woman older than 75 with COVID-19, enrolled during active disease. CDR3 protein: CASSRAQAGYYNEQFF. CDR3 nucleotide sequence: TGTGCCAGCAGTCGAGCACAAGCGGGGTACTACAATGAGCAGTTCTTC.